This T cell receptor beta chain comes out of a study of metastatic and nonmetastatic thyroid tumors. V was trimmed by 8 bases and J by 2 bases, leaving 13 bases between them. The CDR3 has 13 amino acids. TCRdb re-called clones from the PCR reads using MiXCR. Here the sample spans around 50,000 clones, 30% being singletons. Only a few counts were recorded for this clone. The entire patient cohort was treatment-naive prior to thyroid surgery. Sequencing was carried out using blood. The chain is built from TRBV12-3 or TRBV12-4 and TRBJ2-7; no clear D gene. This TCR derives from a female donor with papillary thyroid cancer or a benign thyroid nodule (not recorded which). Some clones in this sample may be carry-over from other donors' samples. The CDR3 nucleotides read TGTGCCAGCGGTCCGAGACAAGCCTACGAGCAGTACTTC. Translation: CASGPRQAYEQYF.